One and the same sample provided the 10 T cell receptor beta chains below, sequenced in a study of T cells expressing NK-cell markers. From its re-call of the 5' RACE reads, TCRdb lists each CDR3 protein once, without DNA. The sample data list some 150,000 distinct CDR3 sequences. The sample consisted of blood T cells: a sorted CD56 or NKG2C T cell subset, CD4+ or CD8+ T cells, or bulk PBMC T cells (not recorded which). The receptors originated from a man aged 18 to 29 in good health.

The chain carries TRBV19 and TRBJ2-3. The CDR3 totals 12 residues. CDR1 is LNHDA, CDR2 SQIVND, per germline (reference sequence). Here the CDR3 reads CASSIVEDTQYF.

The V gene is TRBV15, the J gene TRBJ2-1. CDR3 length: 14 residues. Per germline, CDR1 LNHNV and CDR2 YYDKDF (reference sequence). The CDR3 here is CATSSGLAYNEQFF.

The chain has TRBV10-3 and TRBJ2-5. The CDR3 totals 12 residues. Germline CDR1 is ENHRY and CDR2 is SYGVKD. This CDR3 reads CAISEVQETQYF.

The gene calls are TRBV29-1 and TRBJ2-1; TCRdb's D call of TRBD2 is untestable without DNA. The CDR3 is 15 residues long. Germline V gene data show CDR1 as SQVTM and CDR2 as ANQGSEA. The chain's CDR3 is CSGLAGTTTYNEQFF.

The V call is TRBV21-1, the J call TRBJ1-5; TCRdb's D gene call, TRBD1, goes unchecked for lack of DNA. TRBV21-1 is annotated as a pseudogene. The CDR3 is 18 amino acids. The CDR3 loop is CASSNRADREHSNQPQHF.

The V and J genes are TRBV20-1 and TRBJ1-1; the D gene TCRdb calls, TRBD1, cannot be checked with no DNA. The CDR3 totals 14 residues. Germline V gene lookup returns CDR1 DFQATT and CDR2 SNEGSKA (reference sequence). CDR3 residues: CSARSQGAFAEAFF.

The chain employs TRBV20-1 and TRBJ1-1. Germline values: CDR1 DFQATT, CDR2 SNEGSKA (reference sequence). This CDR3 is built from 14 residues. CDR3 residues: CSARERGMNTEAFF.

The V and J genes are TRBV5-1 and TRBJ1-2; TCRdb designates TRBD1, a call that cannot be tested without DNA. The CDR3 covers 16 residues. Germline CDR1 SGHRS, CDR2 YFSETQ. The chain's CDR3 is CASSGLPGTDIYGYTF.

The chain links TRBV20-1 to TRBJ2-7; TCRdb outputs TRBD2, but without DNA this stays unchecked. Germline V lookup: CDR1 DFQATT, CDR2 SNEGSKA (reference sequence). The CDR3 sequence is 14 residues long. CDR3 sequence: CSARDLAGGYEQYF.

The CDR3 spells CSARDSLAFNEQFF. The rearrangement uses TRBV20-1 and TRBJ2-1. This CDR3 comprises 14 residues. CDR1 DFQATT and CDR2 SNEGSKA come from the germline V gene (reference sequence).